The clone carrying this TCR beta chain appeared a few times. The antigen is unknown. This sample is part of a study of regulatory T cells in long-lasting Graves disease. Whole-study findings and limits: Persistent patients shared more public clonotypes (2,741) than newly diagnosed patients (about 1,000).

The sample's time point: newly diagnosed GD, antithyroid drugs for less than 3 months. After RNA was extracted from PBMCs, the TCR library was made from it. Construction of the TCR beta libraries employed iRepertoire HTBI primers in conjunction with Arm-PCR of CDR3 regions. TCRdb ran MiXCR on the multiplex PCR reads and lists one entry per CDR3 protein. In the table there are roughly 420,000 distinct CDR3 sequences, 14% of which are singletons. This CDR3 region has 15 residues. V was pared by 1 base and J by 3 bases, with 5 bases of the junction left unmatched. CDR1 is DFQATT and CDR2 is SNEGSKA in the germline V gene (reference sequence). These data also formed part of another study, on T cells in Graves' hyperthyroidism and ophthalmopathy.

The sample consisted of peripheral blood mononuclear cells (PBMCs), taken at new diagnosis, from a patient treated with antithyroid drugs. The V gene is TRBV20-1, the J gene TRBJ2-7; 11 positions agree with TRBD2. This receptor was obtained from a woman between 45 and 60 years old with Graves disease. The DNA of the CDR3 is TGCAGTGCTAGAGCCCGACTAGCGGGAATCTACGAGCAGTACTTC. This translates into CSARARLAGIYEQYF.